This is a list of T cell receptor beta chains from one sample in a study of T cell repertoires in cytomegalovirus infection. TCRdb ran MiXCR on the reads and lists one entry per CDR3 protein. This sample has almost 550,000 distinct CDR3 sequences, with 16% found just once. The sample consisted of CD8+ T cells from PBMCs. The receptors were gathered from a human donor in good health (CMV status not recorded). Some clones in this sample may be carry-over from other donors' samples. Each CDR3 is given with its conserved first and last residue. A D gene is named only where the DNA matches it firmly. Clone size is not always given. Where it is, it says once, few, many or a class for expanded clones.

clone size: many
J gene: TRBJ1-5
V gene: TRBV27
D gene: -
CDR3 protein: CASGLPGQPQHF
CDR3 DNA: TGTGCCAGCGGACTTCCCGGGCAGCCCCAGCATTTT

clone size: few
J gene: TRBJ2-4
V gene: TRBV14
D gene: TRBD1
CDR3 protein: CASSPSPDRALGDIQYF
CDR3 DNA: TGTGCCAGCAGCCCGAGCCCTGACAGGGCCCTTGGGGACATTCAGTACTTC

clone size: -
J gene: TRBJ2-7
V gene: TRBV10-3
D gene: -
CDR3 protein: CAIMTDSYEQYF
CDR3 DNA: TGTGCCATCATGACTGACTCCTACGAGCAGTACTTC

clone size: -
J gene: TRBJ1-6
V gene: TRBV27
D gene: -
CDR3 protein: CASSSNSPLHF
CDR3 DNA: TGTGCCAGCAGTTCGAATTCACCCCTCCACTTT

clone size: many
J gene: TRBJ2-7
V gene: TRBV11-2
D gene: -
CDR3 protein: CASSLASSATYEQYF
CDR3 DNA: TGTGCCAGCAGCTTAGCCTCTAGCGCAACCTACGAGCAGTACTTC

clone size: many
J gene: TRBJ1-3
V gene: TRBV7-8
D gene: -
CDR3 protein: CASSSPTVSGNTIYF
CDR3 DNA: TGTGCCAGCAGCTCCCCGACCGTCTCTGGAAACACCATATATTTT

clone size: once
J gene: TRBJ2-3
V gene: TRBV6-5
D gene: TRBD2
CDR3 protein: CASSYSPASGATDTQYF
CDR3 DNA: TGTGCCAGCAGTTACTCCCCCGCTAGCGGGGCCACAGATACGCAGTATTTT

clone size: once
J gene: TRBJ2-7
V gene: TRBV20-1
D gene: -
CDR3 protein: CSALGPSYEQYF
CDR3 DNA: TGCAGTGCTCTAGGCCCTTCCTACGAGCAGTACTTC

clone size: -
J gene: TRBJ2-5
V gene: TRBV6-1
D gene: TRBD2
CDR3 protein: CASRQAGEYQETQYF
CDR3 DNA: TGTGCCAGCAGGCAAGCGGGGGAGTACCAAGAGACCCAGTACTTC

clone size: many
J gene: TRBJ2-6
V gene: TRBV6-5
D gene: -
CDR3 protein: CASSYERGEGANVLTF
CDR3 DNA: TGTGCCAGCAGTTACGAACGCGGGGAAGGGGCCAACGTCCTGACTTTC

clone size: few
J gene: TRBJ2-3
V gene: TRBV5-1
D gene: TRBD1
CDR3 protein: CASSSRRDRLTDTQYF
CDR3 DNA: TGCGCCAGCAGCTCTCGCCGGGACAGGCTCACAGATACGCAGTATTTT

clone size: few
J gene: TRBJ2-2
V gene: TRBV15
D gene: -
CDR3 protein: CATSRDRTHGELFF
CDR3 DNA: TGTGCCACCAGCAGAGATCGGACCCACGGGGAGCTGTTTTTT

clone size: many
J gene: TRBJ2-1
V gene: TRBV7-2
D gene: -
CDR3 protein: CASSTPGVHEQFF
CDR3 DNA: TGTGCCAGCAGCACCCCCGGGGTACATGAGCAGTTCTTC

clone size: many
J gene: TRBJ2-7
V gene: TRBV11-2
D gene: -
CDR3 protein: CASSDGIPGRGGQYF
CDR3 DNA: TGTGCCAGCAGCGACGGGATCCCGGGGAGAGGCGGGCAGTACTTC

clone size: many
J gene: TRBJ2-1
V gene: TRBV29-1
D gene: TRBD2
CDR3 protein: CSVVGGTYNEQFF
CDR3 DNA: TGCAGCGTTGTCGGGGGGACCTACAATGAGCAGTTCTTC

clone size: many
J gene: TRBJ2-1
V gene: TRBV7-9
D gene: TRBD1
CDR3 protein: CASSDRGVHEQFF
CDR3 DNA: TGTGCCAGCAGCGACAGGGGAGTACATGAGCAGTTCTTC

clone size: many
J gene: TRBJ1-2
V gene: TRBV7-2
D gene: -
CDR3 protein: CASSSDRRRGYTF
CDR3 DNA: TGTGCCAGCAGCTCGGACAGAAGGCGGGGCTACACCTTC